This T cell receptor (beta chain) was found in a study of tissue T cells after allogeneic stem cell transplantation. About the study: Tissue samples with histologically apparent lymphocytes on H&E review were prioritized for sequencing. General observations from the study: Within patients, tissue anatomy strongly shaped TCR repertoire composition.

Deletions cut 1 base from V and 0 bases from J, with 9 bases between. The CDR3 runs 15 residues. Germline V gene data show CDR1 as SEHNR and CDR2 as FQNEAQ (reference sequence). Assay: immunoSEQ multiplex PCR; the TCRdb copy retains only in-frame clones and omits some. The sample holds 3,000 to 5,000 clones; just under 75% are singletons and the top ten take more than 8%. Autopsy tissues included GI tract, liver, skin and lymphoid organs. A few counts support this clone. What it binds is unknown. The sequence was collected from a woman aged 18 to 55 with breast cancer. The chain carries TRBV7-9 and TRBJ1-1, with D hard to call. The sequences come from left colon tissue, collected at autopsy. The CDR3 DNA reads as TGTGCCAGCAGCTTAGACAGAGATATGAACACTGAAGCTTTCTTT. Its translation: CASSLDRDMNTEAFF.